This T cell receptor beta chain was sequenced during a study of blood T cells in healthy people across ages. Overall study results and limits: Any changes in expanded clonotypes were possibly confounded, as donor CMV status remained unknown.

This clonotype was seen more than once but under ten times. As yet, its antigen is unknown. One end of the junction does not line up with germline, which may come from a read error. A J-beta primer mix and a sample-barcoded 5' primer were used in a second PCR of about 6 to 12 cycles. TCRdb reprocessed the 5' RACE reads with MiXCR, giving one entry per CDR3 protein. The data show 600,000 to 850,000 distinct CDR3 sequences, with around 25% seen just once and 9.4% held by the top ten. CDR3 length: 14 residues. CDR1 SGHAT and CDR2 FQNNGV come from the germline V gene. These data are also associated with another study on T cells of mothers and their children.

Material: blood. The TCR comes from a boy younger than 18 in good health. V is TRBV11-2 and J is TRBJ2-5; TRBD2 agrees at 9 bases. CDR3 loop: CASNTGREGETQYF. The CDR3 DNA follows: TGCGCCAGCAACACAGGGCGGGAGGGGGAGACCCAGTACTTC.